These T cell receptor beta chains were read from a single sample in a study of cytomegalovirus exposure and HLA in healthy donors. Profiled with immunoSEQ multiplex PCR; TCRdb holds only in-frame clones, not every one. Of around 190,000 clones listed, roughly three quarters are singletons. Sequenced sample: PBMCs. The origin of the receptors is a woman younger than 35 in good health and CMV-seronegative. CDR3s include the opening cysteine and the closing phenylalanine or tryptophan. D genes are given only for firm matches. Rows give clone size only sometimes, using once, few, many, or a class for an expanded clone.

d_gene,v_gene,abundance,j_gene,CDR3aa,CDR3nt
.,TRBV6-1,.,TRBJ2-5,CASISPGHLKTQYF,TGTGCCAGTATTAGCCCAGGACACCTAAAGACCCAGTACTTC
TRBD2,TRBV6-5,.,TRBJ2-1,CASRDPGGSGDEQFF,TGTGCCAGCAGAGATCCGGGGGGGAGCGGGGATGAGCAGTTCTTC
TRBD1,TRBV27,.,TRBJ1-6,CASSAIDRGRSPLHF,TGCGCCAGCTCCGCAATCGACAGGGGTCGTTCACCCCTCCACTTT
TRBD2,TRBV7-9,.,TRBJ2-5,CASSRRGGLGETQYF,TGTGCCAGCAGCCGGCGGGGGGGCCTTGGGGAGACCCAGTACTTC
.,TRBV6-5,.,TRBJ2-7,CASSYSVSSYEQYF,TGTGCCAGCAGTTACTCAGTGAGCTCCTACGAGCAGTACTTC
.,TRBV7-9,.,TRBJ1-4,CASSLDGSPNEKLFF,TGTGCCAGCAGCTTAGACGGGTCACCTAATGAAAAACTGTTTTTT
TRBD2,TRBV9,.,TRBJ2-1,CASSLTSGPDNEQFF,TGTGCCAGCAGCTTAACTAGCGGGCCGGACAATGAGCAGTTCTTC
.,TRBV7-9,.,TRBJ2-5,CASSADSNQETQYF,TGTGCCAGCAGTGCTGACTCAAATCAAGAGACCCAGTACTTC
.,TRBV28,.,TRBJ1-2,CASSLGEGYGYTF,TGTGCCAGCAGTTTGGGTGAGGGCTATGGCTACACCTTC
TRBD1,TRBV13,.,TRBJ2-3,CASSPPTGVGTDTQYF,TGTGCCAGCAGCCCGCCGACAGGGGTTGGCACAGATACGCAGTATTTT
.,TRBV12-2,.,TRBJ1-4,CASRSTGTIYEKLFF,TGTGCAAGTCGCTCCACCGGGACAATCTATGAAAAACTGTTTTTT
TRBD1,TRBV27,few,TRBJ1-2,CASSPRDRANYGYTF,TGTGCCAGCAGTCCGCGGGACAGAGCTAACTATGGCTACACCTTC
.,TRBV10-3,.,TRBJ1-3,CAISPGYGGNTIYF,TGTGCCATCAGTCCAGGGTACGGTGGAAACACCATATATTTT
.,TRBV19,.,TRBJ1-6,CASSIRDIYSSYNSPLHF,TGTGCCAGTAGTATTCGGGACATCTACAGCTCCTATAATTCACCCCTCCACTTT
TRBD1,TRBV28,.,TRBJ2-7,CASRTGGHEQYF,TGTGCCAGCAGGACAGGGGGACACGAGCAGTACTTC
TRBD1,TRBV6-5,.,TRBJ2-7,CASSSGQGGYEQYF,TGTGCCAGCAGCTCGGGACAGGGGGGGTACGAGCAGTACTTC
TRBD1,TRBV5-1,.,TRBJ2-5,CASSLAKRTGQETQYF,TGCGCCAGCAGCTTGGCCAAACGGACAGGTCAAGAGACCCAGTACTTC
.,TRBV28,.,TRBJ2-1,CASSLSTGSEQFF,TGTGCCAGCAGTTTATCGACAGGATCTGAGCAGTTCTTC
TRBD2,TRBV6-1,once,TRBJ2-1,CASRRLAGGRDEQFF,TGTGCCAGCAGGAGACTAGCGGGGGGTCGGGATGAGCAGTTCTTC
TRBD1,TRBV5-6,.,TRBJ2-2,CASTSDRETGELFF,TGTGCCAGCACCTCGGACAGGGAGACCGGGGAGCTGTTTTTT
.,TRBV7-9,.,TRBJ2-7,CASGSSYEQYF,TGTGCCAGCGGGAGCTCCTACGAGCAGTACTTC
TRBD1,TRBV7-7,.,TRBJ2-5,CASSLQGSETQYF,TGTGCTAGCAGCTTACAGGGGTCGGAGACCCAGTACTTC
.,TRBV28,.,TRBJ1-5,CASSPPTLGSNQPQHF,TGTGCCAGCAGCCCACCCACGTTGGGCAGCAATCAGCCCCAGCACTTT
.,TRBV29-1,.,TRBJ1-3,CSVEVMSGNTIYF,TGCAGCGTTGAAGTAATGTCTGGAAACACCATATATTTT
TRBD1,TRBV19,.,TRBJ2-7,CASSMGQGASYEQYF,TGTGCCAGTAGTATGGGGCAGGGGGCTAGCTACGAGCAGTACTTC
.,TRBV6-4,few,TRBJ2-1,CASSDIAGNYNEQFF,TGTGCCAGCAGTGACATAGCCGGGAATTACAATGAGCAGTTCTTC
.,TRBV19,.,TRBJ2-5,CASRGGVETQYF,TGTGCCAGTAGGGGGGGTGTGGAGACCCAGTACTTC
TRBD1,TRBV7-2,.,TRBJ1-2,CASSLRGQGVVGYTF,TGTGCCAGCAGCTTACGCGGACAGGGGGTAGTAGGCTACACCTTC
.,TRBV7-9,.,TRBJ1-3,CASSLASWGVRNTIYF,TGTGCCAGCAGCTTAGCGTCATGGGGAGTTCGGAACACCATATATTTT
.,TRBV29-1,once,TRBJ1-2,CSARGAYGYTF,TGCAGCGCGCGAGGAGCCTATGGCTACACCTTC
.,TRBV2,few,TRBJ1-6,CASSGAGQEIYNSPLHF,TGTGCCAGCAGTGGAGCGGGACAAGAAATCTATAATTCACCCCTCCACTTT
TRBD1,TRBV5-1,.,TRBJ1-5,CASSLGTGNQPQHF,TGCGCCAGCAGCCTAGGGACAGGGAATCAGCCCCAGCATTTT
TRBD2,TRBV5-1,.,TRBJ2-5,CASSLFAGEETQYF,TGCGCCAGCAGCTTGTTTGCGGGAGAAGAGACCCAGTACTTC
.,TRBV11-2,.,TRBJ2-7,CASSFRGNEQYF,TGTGCCAGCAGCTTCAGGGGAAACGAGCAGTACTTC
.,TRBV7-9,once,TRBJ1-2,CASSLAPVPAGGYTF,TGTGCCAGCAGCTTAGCTCCAGTTCCCGCGGGTGGCTACACCTTC
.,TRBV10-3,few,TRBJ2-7,CAPDMLLSYEQYF,TGTGCCCCCGACATGCTCCTCTCCTACGAGCAGTACTTC
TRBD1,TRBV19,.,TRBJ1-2,CASSKPGQGAVYYGYTF,TGTGCCAGTAGTAAACCGGGACAGGGGGCTGTCTACTATGGCTACACCTTC
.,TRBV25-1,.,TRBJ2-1,CASSEPHGRSYNEQFF,TGTGCCAGCAGTGAACCTCACGGGAGATCCTACAATGAGCAGTTCTTC
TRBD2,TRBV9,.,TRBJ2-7,CASSERTSPGEQYF,TGTGCCAGCAGCGAGAGGACTAGCCCGGGCGAGCAGTACTTC
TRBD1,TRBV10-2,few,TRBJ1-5,CASSRDRGAEQPQHF,TGCGCCAGCAGTAGGGACAGGGGAGCAGAACAGCCCCAGCATTTT
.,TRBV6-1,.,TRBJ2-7,CASSDYRLPRFF,TGTGCCAGCAGTGACTACAGGCTTCCAAGGTTCTTC
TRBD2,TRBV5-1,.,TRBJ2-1,CASRSHGTTYNEQFF,TGCGCCAGCAGATCGCACGGGACTACCTACAATGAGCAGTTCTTC
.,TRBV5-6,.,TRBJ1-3,CASSLEVPEGNTIYF,TGTGCCAGCAGCTTGGAGGTTCCGGAGGGAAACACCATATATTTT
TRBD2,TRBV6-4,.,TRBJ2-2,CASSAGLAGELFF,TGTGCCAGCAGTGCCGGACTAGCCGGGGAGCTGTTTTTT
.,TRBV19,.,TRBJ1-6,CASSIGQGLSSYNSPLHF,TGTGCCAGTAGTATCGGGCAGGGACTGAGCTCCTATAATTCACCCCTCCACTTT
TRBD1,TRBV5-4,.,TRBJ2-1,CASSNRGEGDEQFF,TGTGCCAGCAGTAACAGGGGCGAGGGGGATGAGCAGTTCTTC
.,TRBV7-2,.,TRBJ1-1,CASSLRSGNTEAFF,TGTGCCAGCAGCTTAAGGTCGGGGAACACTGAAGCTTTCTTT
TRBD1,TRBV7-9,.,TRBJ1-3,CASSLTGVGNTIYF,TGTGCCAGCAGCTTAACAGGGGTTGGAAACACCATATATTTT
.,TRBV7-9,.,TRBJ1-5,CASSQTGFNQPQHF,TGTGCCAGCAGTCAGACAGGTTTCAATCAGCCCCAGCATTTT
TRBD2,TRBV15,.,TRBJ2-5,CATSRLGLAVQETQYF,TGTGCCACCAGCAGATTGGGACTAGCGGTTCAAGAGACCCAGTACTTC
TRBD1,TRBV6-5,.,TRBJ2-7,CASTPDRANFYEQYF,TGTGCCAGCACACCCGACAGGGCCAACTTCTACGAGCAGTACTTC
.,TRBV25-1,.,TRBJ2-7,CASSEYFDEQGEQYF,TGTGCCAGCAGTGAATATTTCGATGAGCAGGGCGAGCAGTACTTC
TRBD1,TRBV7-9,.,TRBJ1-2,CASSLDTTGGHGYTF,TGTGCCAGCAGCTTAGACACTACAGGGGGTCATGGCTACACCTTC
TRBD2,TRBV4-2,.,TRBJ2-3,CASSQDPGTSGRAHTQYF,TGTGCCAGCAGCCAAGATCCCGGGACTAGCGGGAGAGCCCATACGCAGTATTTT
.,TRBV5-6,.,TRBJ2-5,CASSLDGETQYF,TGTGCCAGCAGCTTGGACGGGGAGACCCAGTACTTC